A single sample gave rise to the 23 T cell receptor beta chains below, sequenced in a study of T cells in Graves' hyperthyroidism and ophthalmopathy. Regions amplified from RNA transcripts were the TCR beta CDR3 regions. TCR CDR3 underwent first-round RT-PCR with the HTBI primer set. TCRdb recomputed calls from the multiplex PCR reads with MiXCR, one row per CDR3 protein. The sample holds around 250,000 distinct CDR3 sequences, less than 15% seen once. The sequenced material came from blood. The receptors were sampled from a woman between 35 and 50 years old with Graves' hyperthyroidism that later progressed to Graves' ophthalmopathy.

This clonotype has only a few counts. The chain employs TRBV28 and TRBJ2-7, with TRBD1 identical over 7 bases. Trimming cost V 7 bases and J 1 base; bases outside gene matches: 7. Per germline, CDR1 MDHEN and CDR2 SYDVKM. The CDR3 loop spans 14 amino acids. CDR3 nucleotide sequence: TGTGCCAGCAAGCGACAGGGCCCTTCCTACGAGCAGTACTTC. This encodes CASKRQGPSYEQYF.

This chain uses TRBV9 with TRBJ2-2; D call uncertain. V was clipped by 0 bases and J by 5 bases, with 8 bases between them. The CDR3 runs to 14 residues. The germline gives CDR1 SGDLS, CDR2 YYNGEE. DNA of the CDR3: TGTGCCAGCAGCGTAGGCCCTTTAACCGGGGAGCTGTTTTTT. Translation: CASSVGPLTGELFF.

This clonotype was seen only a few times. The chain couples TRBV7-9 to TRBJ1-3; D uncertain. The CDR3 covers 15 residues. V lost 5 bases, J lost 1 base, and 12 bases lay in between. The germline V gene encodes CDR1 SEHNR and CDR2 FQNEAQ (reference sequence). The CDR3 sequence is CASSLRSLSGNTIYF. The CDR3, as DNA: TGTGCCAGCAGCCTCAGGAGTCTATCTGGAAACACCATATATTTT.

This clonotype was detected many times. The chain is built from TRBV29-1 and TRBJ2-7, with 7 bases identical to TRBD1. The CDR3 spans 14 residues. From germline, CDR1 is SQVTM and CDR2 ANQGSEA. V shed 2 bases, J shed 6 bases, and the junction held 10 bases outside the gene matches. The DNA for the CDR3 is TGCAGCGTTGAATGGACAGGACAGAGTGGCGAGCAGTACTTC. This gives the protein CSVEWTGQSGEQYF.

This clonotype was counted many times. The rearrangement links TRBV14 to TRBJ2-3; TRBD2 aligns across 8 bases. V dropped 3 bases and J dropped 2; count of bases not matched to a gene: 10. The CDR3 has 17 residues. In germline, CDR1 is SGHDN, CDR2 FVKESK. The CDR3, as DNA: TGTGCCAGCAGCCATCCGGGACTAGAACCCGCCACAGATACGCAGTATTTT. The encoded protein is CASSHPGLEPATDTQYF.

This clonotype was recorded at least ten times. The chain uses TRBV3-1 and TRBJ2-1; TRBD2 matches 13 bases. CDR1 and CDR2 (germline): LGHDT, YNNKEL (reference sequence). Trimming removed 4 bases from V and 4 bases from J; junction bases left unmatched: 4. The CDR3 has 16 residues. CDR3 coding DNA: TGTGCCAGCAGCCTCCAACTAGCGGGAGGGTACAATGAGCAGTTCTTC. Residues: CASSLQLAGGYNEQFF.

This clonotype has at least ten counts. The chain employs TRBV20-1 and TRBJ1-5; D is ambiguous. Per the germline V gene, CDR1 is DFQATT and CDR2 is SNEGSKA (reference sequence). The CDR3 length is 16 residues. V lost 3 bases and J lost 0, with 15 bases in between. In nucleotides, the CDR3 is TGCAGTGCTAGTGATCCTCGAACAGATAGCAATCAGCCCCAGCATTTT. Its protein is CSASDPRTDSNQPQHF.

This clonotype was counted many times. V gene TRBV3-1 combines with J gene TRBJ2-1; D unresolved. Deletions cut 4 bases from V and 8 bases from J, with 12 bases between. Germline V gives CDR1 LGHDT, CDR2 YNNKEL (reference sequence). The CDR3 has 13 residues. The CDR3 sequence is CASSLILGDEQFF. In DNA form, the CDR3 reads TGTGCCAGCAGCCTCATCCTTGGCGATGAGCAGTTCTTC.

Notes on this clonotype: A much larger clone lies one base from this, so it may be a read error. The genes are TRBV29-1 and TRBJ2-7; D not resolved. CDR1 and CDR2 (germline): SQVTM, ANQGSEA. The CDR3 runs 12 residues. The CDR3 protein is CGVANNDAEQYF. The CDR3 DNA reads TGCGGCGTTGCCAACAACGACGCAGAGCAGTACTTC.

The chain uses TRBV7-9 and TRBJ2-3; a possible D gene is TRBD2 (5 bases). The CDR3 runs to 15 residues. Germline CDR1 reads SEHNR; CDR2 reads FQNEAQ (reference sequence). The V gene lost 2 bases and the J gene lost 2 bases, with 11 bases spanning the gap. The CDR3 sequence is CASSLLGMDTDTQYF. CDR3 DNA sequence: TGTGCCAGCAGCTTACTCGGGATGGACACAGATACGCAGTATTTT.

This clonotype has at least ten counts. The V and J genes are TRBV29-1 and TRBJ2-7; 10 nucleotides align to TRBD2. The CDR3 is made up of 14 amino acids. Unmatched junction bases numbered 8, after V lost 6 bases and J lost 3 bases. Germline V gene lookup returns CDR1 SQVTM and CDR2 ANQGSEA. The CDR3 spells CSVARLAGDYEQYF. The CDR3 nucleotides read TGCAGCGTCGCAAGACTAGCGGGTGACTACGAGCAGTACTTC.

This clonotype came up many times. The gene calls are TRBV20-1 and TRBJ2-1; possibly TRBD1 or TRBD2 for D (5 bases each). This CDR3 contains 15 residues. V shed 0 bases and J shed 5 bases, with 14 bases lying between them. The germline V gene has CDR1 DFQATT and CDR2 SNEGSKA (reference sequence). CDR3 DNA sequence: TGCAGTGCTAGAGACTCGGGGCGTCTGCACAATGAGCAGTTCTTC. Translated: CSARDSGRLHNEQFF.

The chain has TRBV6-1 and TRBJ2-6, with TRBD1 identical over 9 bases. Germline loops: CDR1 MNHNS, CDR2 SASEGT. This CDR3 region has 16 residues. J lost 5 bases, V lost 3 bases, and 5 bases had no gene match. CDR3 region: CASSEDRGFWANVLTF. DNA for the CDR3: TGTGCCAGCAGTGAGGACAGGGGATTCTGGGCCAACGTCCTGACTTTC.

This clonotype was recorded at least ten times. CDR3 DNA sequence: TGTGCCATCAGTGAGTCTACTAGCGAATCTCCCTACGAGCAGTACTTC. Amino acid sequence: CAISESTSESPYEQYF. J is TRBJ2-7 and V is TRBV10-3; the match to TRBD2 covers 7 bases. With 0 bases clipped from V and 2 bases from J, the junction kept 7 bases outside the gene matches. CDR1 is ENHRY and CDR2 is SYGVKD in the germline V gene. The CDR3 has 16 amino acids.

This chain links TRBV14 with TRBJ2-5, with D perhaps TRBD1 or TRBD2 (5 bases each). V was clipped by 4 bases and J by 1 base, with 16 bases between them. Germline V gene data show CDR1 as SGHDN and CDR2 as FVKESK. This CDR3 comprises 16 residues. CDR3 in amino acids: CASSPWRFRGQETQYF. The CDR3 DNA reads TGTGCCAGCAGCCCCTGGAGGTTTAGGGGCCAAGAGACCCAGTACTTC. Together with reference TRBV14 and TRBJ2-5, the CDR3 gives the full variable domain: EAGVTQFPSHSVIEKGQTVTLRCDPISGHDNLYWYRRVMGKEIKFLLHFVKESKQDESGMPNNRFLAERTGGTYSTLKVQPAELEDSGVYFCASSPWRFRGQETQYFGPGTRLLVL.

This clonotype has ten or more counts. The chain is built from TRBV27 and TRBJ1-1; TRBD1 matches 8 bases. The CDR3 runs to 15 residues. J was trimmed by 2 bases and V by 4 bases; bases with no gene match: 6. Germline lookup yields CDR1 MNHEY and CDR2 SMNVEV (reference sequence). The CDR3 bases are TGTGCCAGCAGTTCCCCCGGACAGGGTAACACTGAAGCTTTCTTT. Translation: CASSSPGQGNTEAFF.

This clonotype was detected a few times. J is TRBJ2-7 and V is TRBV20-1; D may be TRBD2 (6 bases). The ends were cut back, 5 bases at V and 2 bases at J, with 13 bases in the middle. This CDR3 region has 13 residues. Germline assignment: CDR1 DFQATT and CDR2 SNEGSKA (reference sequence). The CDR3 is CSASGTPAYEQYF. CDR3 DNA sequence: TGCAGTGCTTCCGGGACTCCCGCCTACGAGCAGTACTTC.

This clonotype was seen many times. The genes are TRBV27 and TRBJ2-6; D is undetermined. CDR1 and CDR2 (germline): MNHEY, SMNVEV (reference sequence). V gave up 0 bases and J gave up 4 bases, with 4 bases separating them. The CDR3 length is 14 residues. Here the CDR3 reads CASSLSIGANVLTF. CDR3 DNA sequence: TGTGCCAGCAGTTTATCGATCGGGGCCAACGTCCTGACTTTC.

This clonotype has ten or more counts. This rearrangement joins TRBV5-1 to TRBJ1-1; the D gene is possibly TRBD1 (5 bases). V lost 2 bases, J lost 2 bases, and 10 bases lay in between. This CDR3 contains 14 residues. Germline V gene lookup returns CDR1 SGHRS and CDR2 YFSETQ. CDR3 residues: CASSFQGPNTEAFF. The CDR3 DNA reads as TGCGCCAGCAGCTTTCAGGGCCCAAACACTGAAGCTTTCTTT.

The sample holds many counts of this clonotype. This chain connects TRBV5-1 to TRBJ2-7, with D maybe TRBD2 (5 bases). The CDR3 spans 14 residues. The germline V gene encodes CDR1 SGHRS and CDR2 YFSETQ. Trimming took off 2 bases at V and 3 bases at J, with 12 bases between the two ends. This CDR3 is CASSLLLGNYEQYF. CDR3 in DNA: TGCGCCAGCAGCTTACTACTAGGGAACTACGAGCAGTACTTC.

The rearrangement links TRBV2 to TRBJ1-6; 7 positions agree with TRBD1. V shed 4 bases, J shed 7 bases, and the junction held 7 bases outside the gene matches. The CDR3 is 15 amino acids. The germline V gene has CDR1 SNHLY and CDR2 FYNNEI. The DNA for the CDR3 is TGTGCCAGCAGTGTCCACAGGGGAAAGAATTCACCCCTCCACTTT. It yields the protein CASSVHRGKNSPLHF.

This clonotype occurred many times. The chain has TRBV27 and TRBJ2-7; 9 bases map to TRBD1. This CDR3 contains 15 residues. V lost 2 bases to trimming and J lost 3 bases; unmatched junction nucleotides: 5. Germline loops: CDR1 MNHEY, CDR2 SMNVEV (reference sequence). CDR3 region: CASSLGGTGYYEQYF. The CDR3 nucleotides read TGTGCCAGCAGTTTAGGAGGGACAGGGTACTACGAGCAGTACTTC.

A few counts support this clonotype. One end of the junction is discordant with germline, which a read error may explain. For the CDR3, the DNA is TGTGTCAGCAGTTTCCTGGGGGAAAAACTGTTTTTT. Translation gives CVSSFLGEKLFF. The chain links TRBV27 to TRBJ1-4; D call uncertain. The CDR3 spans 12 residues. Germline CDR1 MNHEY, CDR2 SMNVEV (reference sequence).